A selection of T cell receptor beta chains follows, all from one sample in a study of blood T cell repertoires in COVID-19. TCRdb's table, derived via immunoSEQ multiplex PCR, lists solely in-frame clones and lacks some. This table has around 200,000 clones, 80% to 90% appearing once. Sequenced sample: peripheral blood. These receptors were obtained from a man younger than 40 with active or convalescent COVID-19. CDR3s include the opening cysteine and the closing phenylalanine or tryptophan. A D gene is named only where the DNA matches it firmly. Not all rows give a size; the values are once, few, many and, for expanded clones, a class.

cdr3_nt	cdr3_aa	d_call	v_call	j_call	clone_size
TGTGCCAGCAGTCCGACCCCAGCTGAGGGTGCAGGAGAAAAACTGTTTTTT	CASSPTPAEGAGEKLFF	-	TRBV2	TRBJ1-4	-
TGTGCCAGCAGTGTGCGGGAGGGAAGCACAGATACGCAGTATTTT	CASSVREGSTDTQYF	TRBD2	TRBV2	TRBJ2-3	-
TGTGCCAGCAGCTTAGCGGGAGAGGGCTACAATGAGCAGTTCTTC	CASSLAGEGYNEQFF	-	TRBV11-2	TRBJ2-1	-
TGTGCCAGCAGCTTAGCGGCGGGGACAGGGGGCTCCGGGGCCAACGTCCTGACTTTC	CASSLAAGTGGSGANVLTF	TRBD1	TRBV7-2	TRBJ2-6	-
TGCGCCAGCCGGACTAGCGCCTTATCCTACGAGCAGTACTTC	CASRTSALSYEQYF	TRBD2	TRBV5-1	TRBJ2-7	-
TGTGCCAGCAGCCCGCCGGGACAGGGGGCAATGAACACTGAAGCTTTCTTT	CASSPPGQGAMNTEAFF	TRBD1	TRBV7-6	TRBJ1-1	-
TGTGCCAGCAGTGAATATGACCGGACAGGGACCGGCTACACCTTC	CASSEYDRTGTGYTF	TRBD1	TRBV25-1	TRBJ1-2	-
TGTGCCAGCAGTGGTGACACTTACAATGAGCAGTTCTTC	CASSGDTYNEQFF	-	TRBV25-1	TRBJ2-1	-
TGCGCCAGCAGCCAGAGGGTGGTGGGGGATACGCAGTATTTT	CASSQRVVGDTQYF	-	TRBV4-1	TRBJ2-3	-
TGTGCCAGCAGTGAATTCGGCCCGACAGGGAGGAACGGCTATGGCTACACCTTC	CASSEFGPTGRNGYGYTF	TRBD1	TRBV6-1	TRBJ1-2	once
TGCGCCAGCAGTGAGTCGGACAGGACTGAAGCTTTCTTT	CASSESDRTEAFF	TRBD1	TRBV10-1	TRBJ1-1	-
TGTGCCAGTAGTATCATTGGGCTAGCGGGAGGGAATGAGCAGTTCTTC	CASSIIGLAGGNEQFF	TRBD2	TRBV19	TRBJ2-1	-
TGTGCCAGCAGCTTGAGGGACAGCTATGGCTACACCTTC	CASSLRDSYGYTF	TRBD1	TRBV5-4	TRBJ1-2	-
TGCGCCAGCAGCCAAGACAGAAGCTCTGGAAACACCATATATTTT	CASSQDRSSGNTIYF	-	TRBV4-1	TRBJ1-3	few
TGCGCCAGCAGCACAAGCGGGGGCAACTATGGCTACACCTTC	CASSTSGGNYGYTF	-	TRBV5-1	TRBJ1-2	-
TGTGCCAGCTCACCTGGGACAGGGGAGCACTTC	CASSPGTGEHF	TRBD1	TRBV18	TRBJ2-7	-
TGCGCCAGCAGCCAATCTCCTAGCGGGGGGGCCGGGGATACGCAGTATTTT	CASSQSPSGGAGDTQYF	TRBD2	TRBV4-1	TRBJ2-3	-
TGTGCCAGCAGCTTAGGAGGTCCGAACAATGAGCAGTTCTTC	CASSLGGPNNEQFF	-	TRBV7-9	TRBJ2-1	-
TGTGCCAGCAGCTCCTCACCGGACAGTATGAACACTGAAGCTTTCTTT	CASSSSPDSMNTEAFF	-	TRBV7-9	TRBJ1-1	once
TGTGCCAGCAGTTCCCGGGACAGTAGTCCCGAGCAGTACTTC	CASSSRDSSPEQYF	TRBD1	TRBV27	TRBJ2-7	-
TGTGCCAGCAGCTCGGTTTTGGCGGAGGATGGTTCTAGGAATTCACCCCTCCACTTT	CASSSVLAEDGSRNSPLHF	-	TRBV7-9	TRBJ1-6	few
TGCGCCAGCAGCACAGGGTCCAAAAACATTCAGTACTTC	CASSTGSKNIQYF	-	TRBV4-1	TRBJ2-4	-